Shown below are 18 T cell receptor beta chains from a single sample sequenced in a study of blood T cells in healthy people across ages (dated by TCRdb to the mid-2010s). The protocol used for the library was 5' RACE. The reads were generated on an Illumina HiSeq 2500. A second 7 to 11 cycle PCR used a sample-barcoded 5' primer and a J-beta primer mix. In TCRdb, the public reads were trimmed at Q25 with fastp and aligned with MiXCR, with productive beta chains retained. Identical CDR3 proteins give one entry, which carries the most common genes and DNA. The sample table lists some 1.5 million distinct CDR3 sequences, roughly 30% of them with a count of one. The ten largest account for less than 9.5% of the sample. Material for sequencing was blood. The receptors derive from a woman aged 25 to 45 in good health.

The V and J genes are TRBV20-1 and TRBJ1-2, with D possibly matching TRBD1 (6 bases). The CDR3 consists of 14 residues. Per germline, CDR1 DFQATT and CDR2 SNEGSKA (reference sequence). Trimming pared 1 base from V and 4 bases from J, leaving 13 bases between. CDR3 sequence: CSARGRTASYGYTF. Written as DNA, the CDR3 is TGCAGTGCTAGAGGGAGGACAGCCAGCTATGGCTACACCTTC.

The J gene is TRBJ2-7, the V gene TRBV4-3, with 10 bases matching TRBD1. V was pared by 1 base and J by 6 bases, with 6 bases of the junction left unmatched. The CDR3 loop spans 15 amino acids. The germline gives CDR1 LGHNA, CDR2 YSLEER. Written as DNA, the CDR3 is TGCGCCAGCAGCCAAGTACCGGGACAGGGGCTCGAGCAGTACTTC. Translated, it gives CASSQVPGQGLEQYF.

The J gene is TRBJ2-5, the V gene TRBV5-1; possibly TRBD1 or TRBD2 for D (6 bases each). With 0 bases removed from V and 0 bases from J, the gap between germline ends came to 15 bases. CDR3 length: 17 amino acids. Germline V lookup: CDR1 SGHRS, CDR2 YFSETQ. The CDR3 nucleotides read TGCGCCAGCAGCTTGGCCATGGGGGGCCTCGACCAAGAGACCCAGTACTTC. Its protein product is CASSLAMGGLDQETQYF.

This clonotype was observed once. This sequence joins TRBV6-4 and TRBJ2-5; D is unresolved. V shed 10 bases and J shed 11 bases, with 17 bases lying between them. This CDR3 region has 11 residues. Per germline, CDR1 MRHNA and CDR2 SNTAGT. The CDR3: CATKGSYGQYF. The CDR3 DNA reads as TGTGCCACCAAAGGCTCCTACGGGCAGTACTTC.

This clonotype was recorded a few times. The chain recombines TRBV12-3 or TRBV12-4 with TRBJ1-5; D ambiguous. The V end lost 4 bases, the J end lost 12 bases, and 19 bases lay between the germline ends. The CDR3 length is 14 residues. The CDR3 sequence: CASSSDLIGLGQHF. CDR3 DNA: TGTGCCAGCAGTTCGGACCTTATCGGTCTGGGCCAGCATTTT.

This clonotype was detected only a few times. The rearrangement joins TRBV24-1 to TRBJ2-5; possibly TRBD1 for D (6 bases). The germline V gene has CDR1 KGHDR and CDR2 SFDVKD. The CDR3 spans 12 residues. Trimming shortened V by 3 bases and J by 10 bases, and 11 bases separated the two germline ends. The CDR3 protein is CATSDTGLVQYF. CDR3 bases: TGTGCCACCAGTGATACAGGGTTAGTCCAGTACTTC.

This clonotype was observed many times. The V gene is TRBV28, the J gene TRBJ2-6; no definite D call. V was shortened by 8 bases and J by 1 base, with 9 bases between the two germline ends. Germline V gives CDR1 MDHEN, CDR2 SYDVKM. The CDR3 extends over 14 amino acids. The CDR3 region is CASALGSGANVLTF. The CDR3 coding sequence is TGTGCCAGCGCTCTGGGTTCTGGGGCCAACGTCCTGACTTTC.

The V call is TRBV20-1, the J call TRBJ2-7; tentative D call: TRBD1 (6 bases). The assigned J gene may be wrong: the sequence end matches TRBJ2-5 better. The CDR3 spans 14 residues. Germline CDR1 DFQATT, CDR2 SNEGSKA (reference sequence). In nucleotides, the CDR3 is TGCAGTGCTCCACCGAAAGGGGGCCAAGAGACCCAGTACTTC. Amino acids: CSAPPKGGQETQYF.

This clonotype was seen only a few times. V is TRBV20-1 and J is TRBJ1-5; 7 nucleotides agree with TRBD1. Looked up from germline, CDR1 is DFQATT and CDR2 is SNEGSKA (reference sequence). V dropped 5 bases and J dropped 3; count of bases not matched to a gene: 10. The CDR3 spans 15 residues. The CDR3, as DNA: TGCAGTGCTGCTCCTAACAGGGGCCCCAATCAGCCCCAGCATTTT. It specifies CSAAPNRGPNQPQHF.

The table lists this clonotype with a few counts. The chain combines TRBV6-2 or TRBV6-3 with TRBJ1-1; no firm D call. The V and J ends lost 5 bases and 1 base respectively, with 14 bases between them. Germline V CDR1 and CDR2: MNHEY, SVGEGT. The CDR3 runs 15 residues. CDR3 coding DNA: TGTGCCAGCAGTCACCTCCAACCGAAGAACACTGAAGCTTTCTTT. Its protein is CASSHLQPKNTEAFF.

This chain joins TRBV25-1 and TRBJ1-2; TRBD1 might be the D (6 bases). Germline loops: CDR1 MGHDK, CDR2 SYGVNS. Trimming removed 5 bases from V and 4 bases from J, with 14 bases in between. This CDR3 region has 14 residues. CDR3 amino acids: CASSSWGQIYGYTF. As DNA, the CDR3 is TGTGCCAGCAGTTCCTGGGGGCAGATCTATGGCTACACCTTC.

This clonotype came up a few times. This chain connects TRBV7-9 to TRBJ2-7, with 8 bases matching TRBD2. There are 15 residues in the CDR3. Germline CDR1 reads SEHNR; CDR2 reads FQNEAQ (reference sequence). The V segment lost 3 bases and the J segment 2 bases; nucleotides outside the gene matches: 6. CDR3 in amino acids: CASSFLAGIPYEQYF. The CDR3 nucleotides read TGTGCCAGCAGCTTTTTAGCGGGGATTCCCTACGAGCAGTACTTC.

The V and J genes are TRBV3-1 and TRBJ2-2; 10 positions match TRBD2. Germline V lookup: CDR1 LGHDT, CDR2 YNNKEL (reference sequence). The J segment lost 4 bases and the V segment lost 3 bases, leaving 5 bases of the junction unmatched. The CDR3 contains 16 residues. Here the CDR3 reads CASSHLAGAATGELFF. In nucleotides, the CDR3 is TGTGCCAGCAGCCACCTAGCGGGGGCGGCCACCGGGGAGCTGTTTTTT.

This clonotype was seen a handful of times. The chain uses TRBV5-1 and TRBJ1-1; possibly TRBD1 for D (5 bases). The V gene lost 3 bases and the J gene lost 5 bases, with 17 bases spanning the gap. The CDR3 is made up of 15 amino acids. Germline-derived CDR1 and CDR2 are SGHRS and YFSETQ. CDR3: CASSSPGGGETEAFF. Here the CDR3 DNA reads TGCGCCAGCAGCTCGCCTGGGGGGGGAGAAACTGAAGCTTTCTTT.

This clonotype was detected many times. The chain couples TRBV7-2 to TRBJ2-1; D call uncertain. This CDR3 is built from 15 residues. The V gene lost 3 bases and the J gene lost 2 bases, with 11 bases spanning the gap. Germline V lookup: CDR1 SGHTA, CDR2 FQGNSA. The CDR3 loop is CASSFVDGTYNEQFF. CDR3 nucleotide sequence: TGTGCCAGCAGCTTTGTCGACGGTACCTACAATGAGCAGTTCTTC.

This clonotype has only a few counts. A clone one base away is much larger, so this may be a read error. The CDR3: CASSHPSGSYEQYF. CDR3 DNA sequence: TGCGCCAGCAGCCACCCTAGCGGTTCCTACGAGCAGTACTTC. The J gene is TRBJ2-7, the V gene TRBV4-1; 7 bases are shared with TRBD2. Germline CDR1 MGHRA, CDR2 YSYEKL. Trimming at V came to 3 bases and at J to 1 base, leaving 3 bases not matched to a gene. This CDR3 region has 14 residues.

This clonotype has a count of ten or more. The rearrangement uses TRBV28 and TRBJ2-7; TRBD2 matches at 8 bases. The CDR3 contains 15 residues. CDR1 and CDR2 (germline): MDHEN, SYDVKM. V was clipped by 5 bases and J by 0 bases; unmatched bases: 6. The chain's CDR3 is CASSPTSDASYEQYF. The CDR3 nucleotides are TGTGCCAGCAGTCCGACTAGCGATGCCTCCTACGAGCAGTACTTC.

This chain links TRBV7-9 with TRBJ2-1; perhaps TRBD1 as D (6 bases). This CDR3 contains 14 residues. From germline, CDR1 is SEHNR and CDR2 FQNEAQ (reference sequence). V was cut by 8 bases and J by 7 bases, with 18 bases left in between. CDR3 protein: CASVPGHPVNEQFF. The CDR3 region has the DNA TGTGCCAGCGTTCCGGGACACCCGGTGAATGAGCAGTTCTTC.